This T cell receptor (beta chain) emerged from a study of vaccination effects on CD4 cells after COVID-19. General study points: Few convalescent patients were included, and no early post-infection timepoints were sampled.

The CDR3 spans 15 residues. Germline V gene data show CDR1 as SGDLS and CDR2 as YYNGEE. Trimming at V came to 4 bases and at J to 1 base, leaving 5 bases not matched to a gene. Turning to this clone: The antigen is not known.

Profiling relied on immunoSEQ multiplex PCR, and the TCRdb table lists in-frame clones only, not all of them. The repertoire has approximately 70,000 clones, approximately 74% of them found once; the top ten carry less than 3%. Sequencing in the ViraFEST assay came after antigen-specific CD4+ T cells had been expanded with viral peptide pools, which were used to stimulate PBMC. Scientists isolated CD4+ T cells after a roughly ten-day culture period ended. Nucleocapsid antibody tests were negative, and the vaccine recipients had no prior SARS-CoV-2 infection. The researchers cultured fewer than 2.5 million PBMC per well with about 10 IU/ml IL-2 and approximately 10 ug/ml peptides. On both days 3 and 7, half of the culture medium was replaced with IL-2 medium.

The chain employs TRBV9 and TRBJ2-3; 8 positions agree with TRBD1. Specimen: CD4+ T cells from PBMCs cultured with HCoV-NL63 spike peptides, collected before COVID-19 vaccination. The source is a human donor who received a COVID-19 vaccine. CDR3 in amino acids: CASSLWGQGTDTQYF. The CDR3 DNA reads TGTGCCAGCAGCCTGTGGGGACAGGGCACAGATACGCAGTATTTT. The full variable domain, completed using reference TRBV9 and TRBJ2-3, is DSGVTQTPKHLITATGQRVTLRCSPRSGDLSVYWYQQSLDQGLQFLIQYYNGEERAKGNILERFSAQQFPDLHSELNLSSLELGDSALYFCASSLWGQGTDTQYFGPGTRLTVL.